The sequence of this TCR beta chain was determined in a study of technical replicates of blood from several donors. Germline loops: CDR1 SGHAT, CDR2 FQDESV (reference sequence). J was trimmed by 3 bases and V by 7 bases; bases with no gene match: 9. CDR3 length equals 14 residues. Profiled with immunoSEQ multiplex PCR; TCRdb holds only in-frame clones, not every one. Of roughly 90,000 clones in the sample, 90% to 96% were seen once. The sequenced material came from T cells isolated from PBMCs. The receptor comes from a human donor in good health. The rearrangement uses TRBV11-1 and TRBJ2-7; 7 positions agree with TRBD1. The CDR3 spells CASTPERTGYEQYF. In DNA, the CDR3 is TGTGCCAGCACTCCGGAGAGGACAGGCTACGAGCAGTACTTC.